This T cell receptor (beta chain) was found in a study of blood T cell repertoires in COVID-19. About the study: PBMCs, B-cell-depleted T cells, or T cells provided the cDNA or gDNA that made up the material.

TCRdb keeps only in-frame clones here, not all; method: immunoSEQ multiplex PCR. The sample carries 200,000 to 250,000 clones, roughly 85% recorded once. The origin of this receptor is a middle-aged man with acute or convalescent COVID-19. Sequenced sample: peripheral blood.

The DNA for the CDR3 is TGTGCCAGCAGCGTCGGACAGACTTACAATGAGCAGTTCTTC. Protein sequence: CASSVGQTYNEQFF. The rearrangement joins TRBV9 to TRBJ2-1, with D maybe TRBD1 (6 bases). CDR1 SGDLS and CDR2 YYNGEE come from the germline V gene. Trimming removed 2 bases at V and 4 bases at J, with 10 bases between. The CDR3 runs 14 residues.